The TCR beta chain described here comes from a study of blood T cell repertoires in COVID-19. The CDR3 is 15 residues long. With V trimmed by 8 bases and J by 2 bases, 11 bases remained unmatched. Germline values: CDR1 MGHRA, CDR2 YSYEKL. Assay: immunoSEQ multiplex PCR; the TCRdb copy retains only in-frame clones and omits some. The sample has roughly 150,000 clones; about 84% are singletons. Sequencing was done on a sample of PBMCs or T cells enriched from blood (not recorded which). The V call is TRBV4-1, the J call TRBJ1-1, with TRBD1 matching 7 bases. The source is a man aged 40-50 years who had recovered from COVID-19. CDR3 DNA: TGCGCCAGCCGATCAGGGGACAGAAAAAACACTGAAGCTTTCTTT. This gives the protein CASRSGDRKNTEAFF.